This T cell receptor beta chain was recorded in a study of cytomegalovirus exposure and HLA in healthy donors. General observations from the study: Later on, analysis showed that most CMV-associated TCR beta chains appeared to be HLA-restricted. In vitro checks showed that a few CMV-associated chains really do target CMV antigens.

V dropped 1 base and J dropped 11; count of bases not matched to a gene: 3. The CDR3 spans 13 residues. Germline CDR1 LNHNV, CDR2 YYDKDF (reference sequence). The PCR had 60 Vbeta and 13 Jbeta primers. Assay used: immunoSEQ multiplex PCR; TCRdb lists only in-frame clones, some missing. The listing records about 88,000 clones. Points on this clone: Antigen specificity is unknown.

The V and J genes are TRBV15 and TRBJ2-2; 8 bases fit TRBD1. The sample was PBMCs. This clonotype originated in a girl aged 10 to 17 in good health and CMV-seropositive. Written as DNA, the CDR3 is TGTGCCACCAGCAGAGTAGGGACAGGCGAGCTGTTTTTT. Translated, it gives CATSRVGTGELFF.